The rows below give T cell receptor beta chains drawn from one sample of a study of T-cell memory formation after mild COVID-19. TCRdb processed the 5' RACE reads anew with MiXCR; each CDR3 protein has one entry. Of 380,000 or so distinct CDR3 sequences listed, approximately 15% were seen once; the top ten hold around a fifth. The sample taken for sequencing was PBMCs or a T cell subset sorted from them (not recorded which). The origin of the receptors is a man between 18 and 35 years old who had mild COVID-19 (a few samples of this study predate the infection). Cell type and time point are not known. Each CDR3 is given with its conserved first and last residue. A D gene is named only where the DNA matches it firmly. Clone size is stated in some rows and not others, as once, few, many or a class when expanded.

clone_size j_call d_call v_call cdr3_aa cdr3_nt
few TRBJ2-3 NA TRBV4-3 CASSQGRGRRTDTQYF TGCGCCAGCAGCCAAGGACGGGGGCGCCGCACAGATACGCAGTATTTT
NA TRBJ2-3 TRBD2 TRBV20-1 CSAKEVASGLTNSLTDTQYF TGCAGTGCAAAAGAGGTGGCTAGCGGGCTTACGAACTCGCTCACAGATACGCAGTATTTT
NA TRBJ1-2 NA TRBV4-3 CASSQDLLRVAGYTF TGCGCCAGCAGCCAAGATCTGTTGAGAGTAGCTGGCTACACCTTC
many TRBJ1-2 NA TRBV7-9 CASSQSYGYTF TGTGCCAGCAGCCAAAGCTATGGCTACACCTTC
NA TRBJ2-3 TRBD1 TRBV12-3/TRBV12-4 CASSLLGQGQYF TGTGCCAGCAGTTTATTGGGACAGGGTCAGTATTTT
once TRBJ1-6 NA TRBV7-6 CASSLGERSPLHF TGTGCCAGCAGCTTAGGGGAACGATCACCCCTCCACTTT
few TRBJ2-7 TRBD2 TRBV4-2 CASSQGGAGGYEQYF TGTGCCAGCAGCCAAGGGGGAGCGGGGGGATACGAGCAGTACTTC
NA TRBJ2-3 TRBD2 TRBV4-1 CASSSLTSGDTQYF TGCGCCAGCAGCTCCTTGACTAGCGGAGATACGCAGTATTTT
few TRBJ2-4 NA TRBV4-1 CASSHGSVAKNIQYF TGCGCCAGCAGCCACGGGAGCGTAGCCAAAAACATTCAGTACTTC
NA TRBJ2-4 NA TRBV12-3/TRBV12-4 CASSLRSRGLGWMVKNIQYF TGTGCCAGCAGTTTAAGGTCCAGGGGTCTGGGTTGGATGGTCAAAAACATTCAGTACTTC
NA TRBJ2-1 NA TRBV10-3 CAISDRVGYNEQFF TGTGCCATCAGTGACAGGGTTGGATACAATGAGCAGTTCTTC
NA TRBJ2-3 TRBD2 TRBV7-8 CASSSGGGYTDTQYF TGTGCCAGCAGCTCGGGAGGGGGGTACACAGATACGCAGTATTTT
NA TRBJ2-1 TRBD1 TRBV7-8 CASSSGTGEYNEQFF TGTGCCAGCAGCTCCGGGACAGGGGAGTACAATGAGCAGTTCTTC
few TRBJ1-6 NA TRBV20-1 CSARIPRSSYNSPLHF TGCAGTGCTAGGATTCCTCGAAGCTCCTATAATTCACCCCTCCACTTT